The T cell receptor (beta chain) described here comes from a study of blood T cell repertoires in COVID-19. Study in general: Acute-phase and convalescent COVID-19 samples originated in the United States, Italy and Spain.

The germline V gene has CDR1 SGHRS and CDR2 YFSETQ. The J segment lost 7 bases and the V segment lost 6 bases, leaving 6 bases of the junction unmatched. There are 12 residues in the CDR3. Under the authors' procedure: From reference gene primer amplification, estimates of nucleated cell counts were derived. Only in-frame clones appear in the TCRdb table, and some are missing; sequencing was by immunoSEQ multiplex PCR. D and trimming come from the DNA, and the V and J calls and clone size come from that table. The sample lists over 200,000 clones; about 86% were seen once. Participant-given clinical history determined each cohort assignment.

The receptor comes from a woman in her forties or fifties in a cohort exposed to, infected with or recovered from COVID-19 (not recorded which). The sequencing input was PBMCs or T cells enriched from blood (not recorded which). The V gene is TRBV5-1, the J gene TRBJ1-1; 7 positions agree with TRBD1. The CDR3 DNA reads TGCGCCAGCACCCATGACAGGGATGAAGCTTTCTTT. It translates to CASTHDRDEAFF.